This T cell receptor beta chain was profiled in a study of blood T cell repertoires in COVID-19. Study background: COVID-19 samples from acute and convalescent phases originated in the United States, Italy and Spain. PBMCs, B-cell-depleted T cells, or T cells provided the cDNA or gDNA that made up the material.

Original analysis: Amplification of reference gene primers was used by the study to estimate nucleated cell counts. Assay used: immunoSEQ multiplex PCR; TCRdb lists only in-frame clones, some missing. From that table come the V and J calls and clone size; the DNA was used to work out D and trimming. The table includes around 130,000 clones, more than 70% detected once. Germline values: CDR1 SEHNR, CDR2 FQNEAQ (reference sequence). V was pared by 2 bases and J by 5 bases, with 4 bases of the junction left unmatched. The CDR3 contains 14 residues. The sample taken for sequencing was peripheral blood. The TCR was taken from a man in his 60s with acute or convalescent COVID-19. V usage is TRBV7-9 and J usage is TRBJ2-3; 7 nucleotides align to TRBD2. The CDR3 DNA reads TGTGCCAGCAGCTTATGGGCGGGAGAAGATACGCAGTATTTT. Translated, it gives CASSLWAGEDTQYF.